Presented here are 17 T cell receptor beta chains from one specimen sequenced in a study of T cells expressing NK-cell markers. TCRdb reprocessed the 5' RACE reads; each CDR3 protein has one entry and no DNA is given. The table lists about half a million distinct CDR3 sequences. Sequencing used blood T cells: a sorted CD56 or NKG2C T cell subset, CD4+ or CD8+ T cells, or bulk PBMC T cells (not recorded which). The source of these receptors is a woman aged 50 to 65 in good health.

The chain combines TRBV20-1 with TRBJ2-1; the D gene TCRdb calls, TRBD1, cannot be checked with no DNA. Germline CDR1 DFQATT, CDR2 SNEGSKA (reference sequence). The CDR3 contains 16 residues. The CDR3 reads CSARVPRGLSYNEQFF.

This chain joins TRBV7-3 and TRBJ2-5; without DNA, the TCRdb call of TRBD1 cannot be checked. Germline V CDR1 and CDR2: SGHTA, FQGTGA. The CDR3 has 14 amino acids. The CDR3 region is CASSPMGRTETQYF. The whole variable domain, filled in from reference TRBV7-3 and TRBJ2-5, reads GAGVSQTPSNKVTEKGKYVELRCDPISGHTALYWYRQSLGQGPEFLIYFQGTGAADDSGLPNDRFFAVRPEGSVSTLKIQRTERGDSAVYLCASSPMGRTETQYFGPGTRLLVL.

The chain employs TRBV20-1 and TRBJ2-7; the D call from TCRdb, TRBD1, cannot be confirmed without DNA. The germline V gene encodes CDR1 DFQATT and CDR2 SNEGSKA (reference sequence). The CDR3 extends over 17 amino acids. CDR3 loop: CSARGRSTDRSSYEQYF.

The V call is TRBV29-1, the J call TRBJ2-1; TCRdb's D gene call, TRBD2, goes unchecked for lack of DNA. The CDR3 is 15 residues long. CDR1 and CDR2 from the germline V gene are SQVTM and ANQGSEA. This CDR3 reads CSVEIGRPVYNEQFF.

V is TRBV7-2 and J is TRBJ2-3; the TRBD2 assignment by TCRdb is unverifiable without DNA. The CDR3 spans 18 residues. Germline V gene sequence: CDR1 SGHTA, CDR2 FQGNSA. CDR3 region: CASNFLGLAGYLTDTQYF.

V usage is TRBV10-3 and J usage is TRBJ2-1; TCRdb names TRBD2, which stays unverified in the absence of DNA. CDR3 size: 14 residues. The germline V gene encodes CDR1 ENHRY and CDR2 SYGVKD. The CDR3 is CAISPSSGGNEQFF.

The V and J genes are TRBV20-1 and TRBJ1-6; TCRdb returns TRBD1, unconfirmable since there is no DNA. The germline V gene encodes CDR1 DFQATT and CDR2 SNEGSKA (reference sequence). The CDR3 runs to 15 residues. This CDR3 is CSARTTVGASSPLHF.

The chain recombines TRBV11-3 with TRBJ2-5; TCRdb gives TRBD2 as the D gene, but with no DNA this cannot be confirmed. CDR1 is SGHNT and CDR2 is YENEEA in the germline V gene. This CDR3 has 14 residues. Here the CDR3 reads CASSPGGPEETQYF.

This chain uses TRBV29-1 with TRBJ2-1; the D call of TRBD1 rests on TCRdb alone, since no DNA is present to check it. This CDR3 has 14 residues. Germline V lookup: CDR1 SQVTM, CDR2 ANQGSEA. The CDR3 spells CSVFWQGRYNEQFF.

The chain combines TRBV3-1 with TRBJ2-1; TCRdb indicates TRBD1, and absent DNA this call remains unverified. Germline loops: CDR1 LGHDT, CDR2 YNNKEL (reference sequence). The CDR3 spans 15 residues. The chain's CDR3 is CASSQAVRVQGEQFF.

This rearrangement joins TRBV28 to TRBJ2-7; TCRdb outputs TRBD1, but without DNA this stays unchecked. Per the germline V gene, CDR1 is MDHEN and CDR2 is SYDVKM. The CDR3 runs to 11 residues. CDR3 in amino acids: CASRSRDEQYF.

CDR3: CSVEGGAGLAGAKNIQYF. The chain links TRBV29-1 to TRBJ2-4; TCRdb picks TRBD2, but there is no DNA to check that call. This CDR3 has 18 residues. Germline CDR1 and CDR2: SQVTM and ANQGSEA.

The gene calls are TRBV12-3 or TRBV12-4 and TRBJ2-1; TCRdb's D gene call, TRBD2, goes unchecked for lack of DNA. The CDR3 is made up of 14 amino acids. The CDR3 here is CASRRLARVNEQFF.

V usage is TRBV9 and J usage is TRBJ1-2. The germline CDR1 and CDR2 sequences are SGDLS and YYNGEE. The CDR3 consists of 13 residues. Here the CDR3 reads CASSVAQAEGYTF. The complete variable domain, with remaining parts taken from reference TRBV9 and TRBJ1-2, reads DSGVTQTPKHLITATGQRVTLRCSPRSGDLSVYWYQQSLDQGLQFLIQYYNGEERAKGNILERFSAQQFPDLHSELNLSSLELGDSALYFCASSVAQAEGYTFGSGTRLTVV.

This chain uses TRBV27 with TRBJ1-1. The CDR3 spans 13 residues. Germline V gene sequence: CDR1 MNHEY, CDR2 SMNVEV (reference sequence). This CDR3 reads CASRTTANTEAFF.

The V and J genes are TRBV30 and TRBJ2-1; as DNA is missing, the TRBD2 call by TCRdb cannot be tested. CDR3 length: 13 residues. Germline CDR1 is GTSNPN and CDR2 is SVGIG (reference sequence). CDR3 in amino acids: CACFGSGNNEQFF.

The V gene is TRBV20-1, the J gene TRBJ1-2. Germline CDR1 DFQATT, CDR2 SNEGSKA (reference sequence). This CDR3 is 15 amino acids long. The CDR3 loop reads CSARDQGTSNYGYTF.